The rows below give T cell receptor beta chains drawn from one sample of a study of graft-versus-host responses after intestinal transplantation. Antigens of these TCRs are unknown. Using immunoSEQ multiplex PCR, the repertoire was profiled, and TCRdb retains in-frame clones only, with some absent. This table holds about 85,000 clones, roughly 90% found once. The sample consisted of unstimulated CD8+ T cells sorted from spleen or lymph node cells, taken before transplant. Source of these receptors: a human donor who was the organ donor for an intestinal transplant. CDR3s include the opening cysteine and the closing phenylalanine or tryptophan. A D gene is named only where the DNA matches it firmly. Clone size is not always given. Where it is, it says once, few, many or a class for expanded clones.

CASSLEGGLKTQYF,TGTGCCAGCAGCTTGGAAGGTGGGCTGAAGACCCAGTACTTC,TRBJ2-5,TRBV5-4,.,.
CASSLELAGGTGELFF,TGTGCCAGCAGCTTGGAGCTAGCGGGGGGGACCGGGGAGCTGTTTTTT,TRBJ2-2,TRBV5-6,TRBD2,.
CASRFTSGRAYEQYF,TGTGCCAGCAGATTTACTAGCGGGAGGGCCTACGAGCAGTACTTC,TRBJ2-7,TRBV4-2,TRBD2,.
CASSQDGASGYNEQFF,TGCGCCAGCAGCCAAGATGGGGCTAGCGGGTACAATGAGCAGTTCTTC,TRBJ2-1,TRBV4-1,TRBD2,.
CASSPRQGALRTQYF,TGTGCCAGCAGTCCGAGACAGGGGGCATTGAGGACCCAGTACTTC,TRBJ2-5,TRBV6-5,TRBD1,.
CASSIGSGTSGRGYEQYF,TGTGCCAGTAGTATAGGCTCCGGGACTAGCGGGAGGGGGTACGAGCAGTACTTC,TRBJ2-7,TRBV19,TRBD2,.
CASLGQGLGYEQYF,TGTGCCAGCCTGGGACAGGGCTTGGGGTACGAGCAGTACTTC,TRBJ2-7,TRBV6-1,TRBD1,once
CASSSQGAHDTQYF,TGTGCCAGCAGCTCACAGGGGGCGCATGATACGCAGTATTTT,TRBJ2-3,TRBV11-2,TRBD1,.
CASSVGRGGSTDTQYF,TGTGCCAGCAGCGTAGGGCGAGGGGGTAGCACAGATACGCAGTATTTT,TRBJ2-3,TRBV9,.,.
CASSRTDSNQPQHF,TGCGCCAGCAGCCGGACCGATAGCAATCAGCCCCAGCATTTT,TRBJ1-5,TRBV4-1,.,.
CASSGASYEQYF,TGTGCCAGCTCTGGAGCTTCCTACGAGCAGTACTTC,TRBJ2-7,TRBV5-4,.,.
CASSPRQGANYGYTF,TGCGCCAGCAGCCCCCGACAGGGGGCAAACTATGGCTACACCTTC,TRBJ1-2,TRBV4-1,TRBD1,once
CASTITGDSNQPQHF,TGTGCCAGCACCATAACAGGGGACAGCAATCAGCCCCAGCATTTT,TRBJ1-5,TRBV27,TRBD1,.
CASSPSIPVVTDTQYF,TGTGCCAGCAGCCCCTCGATACCCGTAGTGACAGATACGCAGTATTTT,TRBJ2-3,TRBV7-6,.,.
CASSERWTELSGNTIYF,TGTGCCAGCAGTGAAAGGTGGACAGAGCTCTCTGGAAACACCATATATTTT,TRBJ1-3,TRBV6-1,.,.
CASSFNSFSPLHF,TGTGCCAGCAGTTTTAATAGTTTCTCACCCCTCCACTTT,TRBJ1-6,TRBV28,.,.
CASNPEGTSGSKAGELFF,TGTGCCAGCAACCCCGAAGGGACTAGCGGGAGTAAAGCCGGGGAGCTGTTTTTT,TRBJ2-2,TRBV9,TRBD2,.
CATSTRTSSYEQYF,TGTGCCACCAGCACCCGGACTAGCAGCTACGAGCAGTACTTC,TRBJ2-7,TRBV15,TRBD2,.
CASSLGVAGAQETQYF,TGTGCCAGCAGCTTAGGCGTAGCGGGGGCCCAAGAGACCCAGTACTTC,TRBJ2-5,TRBV7-6,TRBD2,.
CASSLMPGLAGPYEQYF,TGTGCCAGCAGTCTTATGCCGGGACTAGCGGGACCCTACGAGCAGTACTTC,TRBJ2-7,TRBV27,TRBD2,.
CASSPDGSSYEQYF,TGTGCCAGCTCTCCGGACGGGAGCTCCTACGAGCAGTACTTC,TRBJ2-7,TRBV18,.,.
CASSLGGNTEAFF,TGTGCCAGCAGCTTGGGCGGGAACACTGAAGCTTTCTTT,TRBJ1-1,TRBV5-6,.,.
CASSPGPGPNNEQFF,TGTGCCAGCAGCCCCGGTCCGGGACCGAACAATGAGCAGTTCTTC,TRBJ2-1,TRBV5-4,.,.
CASSVAAILESDEQFF,TGTGCCAGCAGCGTAGCGGCTATCCTGGAGTCCGATGAGCAGTTCTTC,TRBJ2-1,TRBV9,.,once
CASMGRRRALHF,TGCGCCAGCATGGGCCGCCGTCGCGCTCTCCACTTT,TRBJ1-6,TRBV4-1,.,.
CASRSSGGQPQHF,TGTGCCAGCAGGAGTTCAGGGGGACAGCCCCAGCATTTT,TRBJ1-5,TRBV7-3,TRBD1,.
CASSPTTSTDTQYF,TGTGCCAGCTCACCAACCACTAGCACAGATACGCAGTATTTT,TRBJ2-3,TRBV18,.,.
CASSESLGIAYEQYF,TGTGCCAGCAGTGAATCTTTGGGGATAGCCTACGAGCAGTACTTC,TRBJ2-7,TRBV6-1,.,.
CATPGNLFTDTQYF,TGTGCCACCCCGGGGAACCTGTTCACAGATACGCAGTATTTT,TRBJ2-3,TRBV7-2,.,.
CASSAGGAGANVLTF,TGTGCCAGCAGTGCAGGGGGCGCTGGGGCCAACGTCCTGACTTTC,TRBJ2-6,TRBV6-1,TRBD1,.
CASSFGRVIHYNEQFF,TGTGCCAGTAGTTTTGGGCGGGTAATCCACTACAATGAGCAGTTCTTC,TRBJ2-1,TRBV19,.,.
CASSLGTATYEQYF,TGTGCCAGCAGTTTAGGGACTGCGACGTACGAGCAGTACTTC,TRBJ2-7,TRBV27,.,.
CASSLGSAHLDGYTF,TGTGCCAGCAGCTTGGGGTCAGCTCATTTAGATGGCTACACCTTC,TRBJ1-2,TRBV13,.,.
CASSPRQYFYEQYF,TGTGCCAGCAGCCCGCGACAGTACTTCTACGAGCAGTACTTC,TRBJ2-7,TRBV11-2,.,.
CASTPTGPLGTGAKGCTF,TGTGCCAGCACCCCAACGGGGCCCTTAGGGACAGGCGCAAAAGGCTGCACCTTC,TRBJ1-2,TRBV4-2,TRBD1,.
CASSSGAGQQFF,TGTGCCAGCAGCTCCGGGGCGGGCCAGCAGTTCTTC,TRBJ2-1,TRBV7-9,.,once
CASSPQLAAHSTDTQYF,TGTGCCAGCAGCCCCCAACTAGCGGCGCATAGCACAGATACGCAGTATTTT,TRBJ2-3,TRBV5-4,TRBD2,once
CASAPTYGGTTDTQYF,TGTGCTAGTGCCCCTACCTACGGCGGGACCACAGATACGCAGTATTTT,TRBJ2-3,TRBV12-5,.,.
CASSEALWDGYTF,TGTGCCAGCAGTGAAGCGCTCTGGGATGGCTACACCTTC,TRBJ1-2,TRBV6-1,.,.
CASSVGGQAEPQHF,TGTGCCAGCAGCGTAGGGGGACAGGCGGAGCCCCAGCATTTT,TRBJ1-5,TRBV9,TRBD1,.
CASSPRRTGELFF,TGCGCCAGCAGCCCTAGGCGCACCGGGGAGCTGTTTTTT,TRBJ2-2,TRBV4-1,.,.
CASSQDDPPSNQPQHF,TGCGCCAGCAGCCAAGATGATCCTCCTAGCAATCAGCCCCAGCATTTT,TRBJ1-5,TRBV4-1,.,.
CASSPPGTGAGNTIYF,TGTGCCAGCAGCCCCCCCGGGACAGGGGCTGGAAACACCATATATTTT,TRBJ1-3,TRBV7-9,TRBD1,few
CASNPQAEQETQYF,TGTGCCAGCAACCCCCAGGCCGAACAAGAGACCCAGTACTTC,TRBJ2-5,TRBV2,.,.
CASSQWGYDGYTF,TGTGCCAGCAGTCAATGGGGGTATGATGGCTACACCTTC,TRBJ1-2,TRBV7-4,.,.
CAWSGDTRGTEAFF,TGTGCCTGGAGTGGGGACACCCGAGGCACTGAAGCTTTCTTT,TRBJ1-1,TRBV30,.,.
CASREGSGEQFF,TGTGCCAGCAGGGAGGGGAGCGGCGAGCAGTTCTTC,TRBJ2-1,TRBV7-9,.,few
CATSRDERGHTGELFF,TGTGCCACCAGCAGAGATGAAAGGGGGCACACCGGGGAGCTGTTTTTT,TRBJ2-2,TRBV15,TRBD1,once
CASSLFRGGAYEQYF,TGTGCCAGCAGTTTATTTCGCGGGGGCGCCTACGAGCAGTACTTC,TRBJ2-7,TRBV27,.,.
CASSELAGGNQPQHF,TGTGCCAGCAGTGAATTAGCAGGGGGGAATCAGCCCCAGCATTTT,TRBJ1-5,TRBV6-1,TRBD1,.